The present TCR beta chain was sequenced within a study of T-cell reconstitution after alpha-beta-depleted transplantation in children (TCRdb year 2016). Regarding the complete study: Using TCR repertoire profiling, the study followed T-cell immune reconstitution in a quantitative way in children after TCRalphabeta/CD19-depleted allogeneic hematopoietic cell transplantation.

The germline V gene (reference sequence) gives CDR1 as DFQATT and CDR2 as SNEGSKA. Reading from cysteine to phenylalanine, the CDR3 counts 13 amino acids. Just CDR3 DNA is preserved here, 39 bases in frame from base 1. V is clipped by 6 bases and J by 11 bases, and the sequence between their germline boundaries is 22 bases long. Findings and caveats that apply to the study as a whole: The apparently early alphabetaT-cell count recovery about two months after transplant was reportedly dependent on only several hundred rapidly expanded clones derived from non-depleted graft cells. In some patients, the high TCRbeta diversity seen at day 60 was put down to recipient T cells and intrathymic progenitors that had survived conditioning. The frequencies of hyperexpanded clones fell over the following months, and after one year, T-cell counts and TCRbeta diversity were mostly attributed to newly produced T cells.

Points on this clonotype: Its recognized antigen is unknown. Base qualities are not at hand, and no much larger clone is one base apart.

This sample's treatment or condition label indicates: allogeneic hematopoietic cell transplantation with graft depleted of TCRalphabeta T cells and CD19 B cells. The children who served as transplant recipients had been given grafts of TCRalphabeta/CD19-depleted allogeneic hematopoietic cells. Library preparation used PCR. Sequencing relied on an Illumina HiSeq 2500. TCR library preparation used molecular barcoding, with unique molecular identifiers applied to normalize quantification of the TCRbeta repertoire. The raw public reads went through TCRdb reprocessing: fastp at Q25, MiXCR clone calling, in-frame beta chains kept. Records with the same CDR3 protein are collapsed into one entry carrying the most frequent genes and DNA. Across this sample there are almost 600,000 distinct CDR3 sequences, with around 27% seen only once. The ten largest clones take up 36% of the sample.

Here the sequenced sample was PBMCs, taken before TCRalphabeta/CD19-depleted stem cell transplant. The sequence is built from TRBV20-1 and TRBJ1-1; the D gene is unclear. The clonotype was recovered from a boy under three years old with Wiskott-Aldrich syndrome, due to receive a stem cell transplant. The CDR3 in this case is CSAQLTGRVEAFF. The DNA sequence is as follows: TGCAGTGCCCAGTTGACGGGAAGAGTGGAGGCTTTCTTT.